Listed below are T cell receptor beta chains from one sample, sequenced in a study of blood T cell repertoires in COVID-19. This table comes from immunoSEQ multiplex PCR, and its TCRdb copy is limited to in-frame clones, with some not included. The data show roughly 570,000 clones, about 89% seen once. The sample consisted of peripheral blood. These receptors all stem from a woman in her 50s with COVID-19, enrolled during active disease. Each CDR3 is given with its conserved first and last residue.

v_call cdr3_aa
TRBV4-1 CASSQGTVPRQPQHF
TRBV6-5 CASSLAGGIDEQYF
TRBV13 CASSPGLAGASTDTQYF
TRBV10-3 CAISGYSYEQYF
TRBV2 CASGTAMYYGYTF
TRBV27 CASSPLRGNQPQHF
TRBV3-1/TRBV3-2 CASSPTGTQNTEAFF
TRBV6-6 CASSYSDGVEAFF
TRBV10-3 CAISESTEETQYF
TRBV15 CATSRDTVGQGDPNEQFF
TRBV10-2 CASSEGARQPQHF
TRBV5-8 CASSSGTYYNSPLHF
TRBV5-4 CASSLDGGGNYGYTF
TRBV5-4 CASSRALSVGQGSYNEQFF
TRBV7-8 CASSLGDTNSPLHF
TRBV28 CASSPRGAGNSPLHF
TRBV14 CASSQLRTGSRDEQYF
TRBV9 CASSARDPVIAGAYNEQFF
TRBV28 CASSFSGGYGYTF
TRBV5-6 CASSKQGYYGYTF
TRBV10-3 CAISRDSNTGELFF
TRBV5-6 CASSWTRVGETQYF
TRBV5-8 CASSFRSAPEKLFF
TRBV7-8 CASSFPGGRYSNQPQHF
TRBV7-3 CASSLGGGFTDTQYF
TRBV29-1 CSARATGNTEAFF
TRBV19 CASSIDNAGWNTEAFF
TRBV30 CAWSEDEGYTF
TRBV19 CASRRTGSNQPQHF
TRBV2 CASRITSGGHNEQFF
TRBV19 CASSRQASSYEQYF
TRBV12-3/TRBV12-4 CASSPGQPHYYTF
TRBV6-6 CASSYPTGGDTQYF
TRBV11-1 CASSRRLPGQETQYF
TRBV10-2 CASSQRGGDTQYF